This is a list of T cell receptor beta chains from one sample in a study of OX40 agonist ivuxolimab in advanced cancers. Sequencing was performed with immunoSEQ multiplex PCR; in TCRdb, only in-frame clones are kept and a portion is missing. The table lists approximately 70,000 clones, 85% to 95% of them singletons, with 15% to 19% in the top ten. The input for sequencing was CD4+ or CD8+ T cells sorted from blood, taken in a trial of the OX40 agonist ivuxolimab. These receptors all stem from an adult with an advanced solid tumor such as melanoma, head and neck, liver or kidney cancer. Each CDR3 is given with its conserved first and last residue. D genes are given only for firm matches. Not every row has a clone size; where given, it reads once, few, many or a size class.

clone_size j_call v_call d_call cdr3_nt cdr3_aa
NA TRBJ2-5 TRBV19 NA TGTGCCAGTAGTATAGACCTGACCCAAGAGACCCAGTACTTC CASSIDLTQETQYF
NA TRBJ2-3 TRBV2 NA TGTGCCAGCAGGGGGCCAGATGGAATGGATACGCAGTATTTT CASRGPDGMDTQYF
NA TRBJ1-4 TRBV9 TRBD1 TGTGCCAGCAGCGAAGAATCCGGGACAGGGTCGCAGAATGAAAAACTGTTTTTT CASSEESGTGSQNEKLFF
NA TRBJ1-1 TRBV4-1 NA TGCGCCAGCAGCCAAGAGGGCAGGTGGAACACTGAAGCTTTCTTT CASSQEGRWNTEAFF
NA TRBJ1-1 TRBV7-6 TRBD1 TGTGCCAGCAGCCGCACCCAAGAACAGGGGGTAGGAGACACTGAAGCTTTCTTT CASSRTQEQGVGDTEAFF
NA TRBJ2-3 TRBV7-3 NA TGTGCCAGCAGCTTAGCCAAGACTCGCACAGATACGCAGTATTTT CASSLAKTRTDTQYF
NA TRBJ1-1 TRBV7-6 NA TGTGCCAGCAGCTTAGCGGGCAGAAACACTGAAGCTTTCTTT CASSLAGRNTEAFF
NA TRBJ2-2 TRBV2 NA TGTGCCAGCAGTGGGGGCCGGGAGCTGTTTTTT CASSGGRELFF
NA TRBJ2-2 TRBV6-5 NA TGTGCCAGCAGTTGGACATTCTCCGGGGAGCTGTTTTTT CASSWTFSGELFF
NA TRBJ1-2 TRBV21-1 NA TGTGCCAGCAGCAAAGAGGCTGAGGAGTCTTGTGGCTACACCTTC CASSKEAEESCGYTF
NA TRBJ2-7 TRBV19 NA TGTGCCAGTAGTATGGGGGGCCAATCCTACGAGCAGTACTTC CASSMGGQSYEQYF
NA TRBJ1-1 TRBV19 NA TGTGCCAGTAGTACCCGTTGGAACACTGAAGCTTTCTTT CASSTRWNTEAFF
NA TRBJ2-1 TRBV14 NA TGTGCCAGCAGCCAAGGTTTCGTAGGGGTCTACAATGAGCAGTTCTTC CASSQGFVGVYNEQFF
NA TRBJ2-7 TRBV6-6 NA TGTGCCAGCATGGACTACGAGCAGTACTTC CASMDYEQYF
NA TRBJ1-1 TRBV28 TRBD1 TGTGCCAGCAGTTTGTTGGGGGAGGGGGCGGACACTGAAGCTTTCTTT CASSLLGEGADTEAFF
NA TRBJ2-7 TRBV7-9 TRBD2 TGTGCCAGCAGCCACCCCGGACTAGCGGTCTACGAGCAGTACTTC CASSHPGLAVYEQYF
NA TRBJ2-5 TRBV5-6 NA TGTGCCAGCAGCTTGGGGCAGACCCAGTACTTC CASSLGQTQYF
NA TRBJ2-7 TRBV4-3 NA TGCGCCAGCAGCCAAGATTTTTACGGGAACTACGAGCAGTACTTC CASSQDFYGNYEQYF
NA TRBJ2-7 TRBV27 TRBD1 TGTGCCAGCAGTTGGGACAGCGTTACCTACGAGCAGTACTTC CASSWDSVTYEQYF
NA TRBJ2-3 TRBV28 TRBD1 TGTGCCAGCCGGGGACAGGGGTACGCAGATACGCAGTATTTT CASRGQGYADTQYF
NA TRBJ2-3 TRBV9 TRBD2 TGTGCCAGCAGCGTAGAAACTAGCGGGAGGCCCAGCACAGATACGCAGTATTTT CASSVETSGRPSTDTQYF
NA TRBJ2-7 TRBV9 NA TGTGCCAGCAGCGTAAATTCCCGGGACAAACAACGGGACGAGCAGTACTTC CASSVNSRDKQRDEQYF
once TRBJ1-5 TRBV2 NA TGTGCCAGCAGCGGTTGGGGGTCGGGCAATCAGCCCCAGCATTTT CASSGWGSGNQPQHF
NA TRBJ2-1 TRBV27 TRBD2 TGTGCCAGCAGTACCTCGGCTAGCGGGACGCGGGAGCAGTTCTTC CASSTSASGTREQFF
NA TRBJ2-7 TRBV28 NA TGTGCCAGCAGTTTATTTGGGGAAGGTCTCCCCGACGAGCAGTACTTC CASSLFGEGLPDEQYF
NA TRBJ1-1 TRBV5-6 NA TGTGCCAGCAGCTTGGACAGGGTCACTGAAGCTTTCTTT CASSLDRVTEAFF
NA TRBJ1-2 TRBV4-1 TRBD1 TGCGCCAGCAGAAAAACAGGGGAAGAGGGCTACACCTTC CASRKTGEEGYTF
NA TRBJ1-2 TRBV19 NA TGTGCCAGTAGTATAACAGGGCGCCTTTCTGGCTACACCTTC CASSITGRLSGYTF
NA TRBJ1-1 TRBV19 TRBD1 TGTGCCAGTAGGCCGGGACAGGGGGACCCGAACACTGAAGCTTTCTTT CASRPGQGDPNTEAFF
once TRBJ2-7 TRBV19 NA TGTGCCAGTAGTGTCCGAGGGCAGGGGCTCTACGAGCAGTACTTC CASSVRGQGLYEQYF
NA TRBJ2-1 TRBV27 TRBD2 TGTGCCAGCAGTTTGGTTAGCGGGCACAATGAGCAGTTCTTC CASSLVSGHNEQFF
NA TRBJ1-5 TRBV5-8 TRBD1 TGTGCCAGCAGGTTGGGACAGGCCCTCAATCAGCCCCAGCATTTT CASRLGQALNQPQHF
NA TRBJ2-5 TRBV10-3 NA TGTGCCATCAGTGAGTCCGGGACCCAGGGAGAGACCCAGTACTTC CAISESGTQGETQYF
NA TRBJ1-5 TRBV7-2 NA TGTGCCAGCAGCCCCGACGTTTATAGCAATCAGCCCCAGCATTTT CASSPDVYSNQPQHF
NA TRBJ2-7 TRBV9 NA TGTGCCAGCAGCTTAGAGACACCCGTCCACTACGAGCAGTACTTC CASSLETPVHYEQYF
NA TRBJ1-2 TRBV4-1 NA TGCGCCAGCAGCCAAGACAGGGCTAACTATGGCTACACCTTC CASSQDRANYGYTF
NA TRBJ2-7 TRBV7-8 TRBD1 TGTGCCAGCAGCTTAATTCCGGGACAGGGGAAGTACGAGCAGTACTTC CASSLIPGQGKYEQYF
NA TRBJ2-1 TRBV6-6 NA TGTGCCAGCAGTTGGACCACCTACAATGAGCAGTTCTTC CASSWTTYNEQFF
once TRBJ1-2 TRBV12-5 NA TGTGCTAGTGGTTTGGGCTCGGGGGTTAACTATGGCTACACCTTC CASGLGSGVNYGYTF
NA TRBJ1-1 TRBV28 NA TGTGCCAGCAGTTTACAGGGTGGTAGTGAAGCTTTCTTT CASSLQGGSEAFF
NA TRBJ1-2 TRBV13 NA TGTGCCAGCAGCTGCCCTCCCCGGGACCCGGGGGGCTATGGCTACACCTTC CASSCPPRDPGGYGYTF
NA TRBJ1-5 TRBV4-3 NA TGCGCCAGCAGCCAAGAAGGGTTTGTAGCCCAGCCCCAGCATTTT CASSQEGFVAQPQHF
NA TRBJ1-1 TRBV13 NA TGTGCCAGCAGCTTAGTATCGGTGGCAGGAGGGGAGGAAACTGAAGCTTTCTTT CASSLVSVAGGEETEAFF
NA TRBJ2-1 TRBV10-1 TRBD2 TGCGCCAGCAGCGAAGCGGGGTACAATGAGCAGTTCTTC CASSEAGYNEQFF
NA TRBJ2-7 TRBV4-1 NA TGCGCCAGCAGCCAAGATCCGGGGGATTACTACGAGCAGTACTTC CASSQDPGDYYEQYF
few TRBJ1-3 TRBV7-9 NA TGTGCCAGCAGCGAAGCGGCGGACTCTGGAAACACCATATATTTT CASSEAADSGNTIYF
NA TRBJ1-1 TRBV27 NA TGTGCCAGCAGTTTCCTTATGAACACTGAAGCTTTCTTT CASSFLMNTEAFF
NA TRBJ2-3 TRBV13 NA TGTGCCAGCAGCTTAACGGGTAGCACAGATACGCAGTATTTT CASSLTGSTDTQYF
NA TRBJ1-2 TRBV6-5 NA TGTGCCAGCACCAACGGGGGTATTGCCTATGGCTACACCTTC CASTNGGIAYGYTF